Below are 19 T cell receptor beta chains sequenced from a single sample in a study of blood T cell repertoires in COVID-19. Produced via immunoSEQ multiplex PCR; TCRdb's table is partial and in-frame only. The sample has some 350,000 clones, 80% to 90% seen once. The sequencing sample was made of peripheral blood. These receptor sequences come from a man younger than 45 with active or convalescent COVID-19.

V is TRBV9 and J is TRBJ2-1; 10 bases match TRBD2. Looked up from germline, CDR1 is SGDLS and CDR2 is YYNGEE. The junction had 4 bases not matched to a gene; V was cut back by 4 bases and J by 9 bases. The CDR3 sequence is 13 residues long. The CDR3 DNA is TGTGCCAGCAGCCTTCGGACTAGCGGTGAGCAGTTCTTC. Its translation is CASSLRTSGEQFF.

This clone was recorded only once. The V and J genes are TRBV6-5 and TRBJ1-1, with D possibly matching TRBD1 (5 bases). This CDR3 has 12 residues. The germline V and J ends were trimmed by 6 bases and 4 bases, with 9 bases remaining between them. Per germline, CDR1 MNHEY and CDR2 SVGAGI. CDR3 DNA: TGTGCCAGCAGCCCCGGGGGCACTGAAGCTTTCTTT. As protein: CASSPGGTEAFF.

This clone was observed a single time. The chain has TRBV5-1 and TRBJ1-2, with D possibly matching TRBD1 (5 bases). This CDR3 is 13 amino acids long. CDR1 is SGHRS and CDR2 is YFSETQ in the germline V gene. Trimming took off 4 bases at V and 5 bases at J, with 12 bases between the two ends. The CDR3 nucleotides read TGCGCCAGCAGCGGGCAGGGCTATTATGGCTACACCTTC. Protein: CASSGQGYYGYTF. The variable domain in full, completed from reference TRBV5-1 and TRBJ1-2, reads KAGVTQTPRYLIKTRGQQVTLSCSPISGHRSVSWYQQTPGQGLQFLFEYFSETQRNKGNFPGRFSGRQFSNSRSEMNVSTLELGDSALYLCASSGQGYYGYTFGSGTRLTVV.

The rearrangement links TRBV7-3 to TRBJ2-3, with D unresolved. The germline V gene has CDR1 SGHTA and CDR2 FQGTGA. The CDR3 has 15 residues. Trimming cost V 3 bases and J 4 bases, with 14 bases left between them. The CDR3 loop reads CASSFSAGSADTQYF. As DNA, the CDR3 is TGTGCCAGCAGCTTCTCGGCCGGGTCCGCAGATACGCAGTATTTT. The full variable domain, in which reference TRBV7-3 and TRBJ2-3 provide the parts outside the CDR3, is GAGVSQTPSNKVTEKGKYVELRCDPISGHTALYWYRQSLGQGPEFLIYFQGTGAADDSGLPNDRFFAVRPEGSVSTLKIQRTERGDSAVYLCASSFSAGSADTQYFGPGTRLTVL.

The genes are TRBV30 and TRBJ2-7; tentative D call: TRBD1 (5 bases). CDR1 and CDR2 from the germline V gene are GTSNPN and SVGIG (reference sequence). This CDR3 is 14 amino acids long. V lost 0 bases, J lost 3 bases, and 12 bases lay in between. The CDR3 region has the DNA TGTGCCTGGAGTGTACAGGTGCGGTTCTACGAGCAGTACTTC. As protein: CAWSVQVRFYEQYF.

This chain's CDR3 is CASSLTHNYVYGYTF. The CDR3 DNA reads as TGTGCCAGCAGCCTTACGCACAACTATGTCTATGGCTACACCTTC. J is TRBJ1-2 and V is TRBV7-8; D uncertain. Deletions cut 5 bases from V and 4 bases from J, with 17 bases between. Germline assignment: CDR1 SGHVS and CDR2 FQNEAQ. The CDR3 is 15 amino acids.

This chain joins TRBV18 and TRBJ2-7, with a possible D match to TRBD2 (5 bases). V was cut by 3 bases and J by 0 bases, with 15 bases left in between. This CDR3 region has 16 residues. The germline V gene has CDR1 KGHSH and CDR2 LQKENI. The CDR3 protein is CASSPSGSLGSYEQYF. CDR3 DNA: TGTGCCAGCTCACCCTCGGGGTCCCTGGGCTCCTACGAGCAGTACTTC.

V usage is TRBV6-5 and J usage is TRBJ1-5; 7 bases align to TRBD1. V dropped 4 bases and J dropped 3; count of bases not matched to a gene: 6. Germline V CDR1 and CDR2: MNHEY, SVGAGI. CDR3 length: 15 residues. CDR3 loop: CASSSRTGANQPQHF. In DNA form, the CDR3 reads TGTGCCAGCAGTTCGAGGACAGGCGCCAATCAGCCCCAGCATTTT.

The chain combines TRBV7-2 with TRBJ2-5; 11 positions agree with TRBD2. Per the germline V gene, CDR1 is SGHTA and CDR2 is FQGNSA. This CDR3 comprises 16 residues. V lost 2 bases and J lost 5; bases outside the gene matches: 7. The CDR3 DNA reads TGTGCCAGCAGCTTAAACCTAGCGGGAGGCAGGGAGACCCAGTACTTC. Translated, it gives CASSLNLAGGRETQYF. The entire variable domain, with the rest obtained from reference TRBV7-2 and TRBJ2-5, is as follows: GAGVSQSPSNKVTEKGKDVELRCDPISGHTALYWYRQSLGQGLEFLIYFQGNSAPDKSGLPSDRFSAERTGGSVSTLTIQRTQQEDSAVYLCASSLNLAGGRETQYFGPGTRLLVL.

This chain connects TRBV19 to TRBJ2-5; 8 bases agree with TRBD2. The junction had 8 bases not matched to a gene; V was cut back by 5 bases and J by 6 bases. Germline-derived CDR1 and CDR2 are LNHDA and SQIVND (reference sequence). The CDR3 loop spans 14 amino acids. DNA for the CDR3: TGTGCCAGTAGTCCCCGGGAGGGTTGGAAGACCCAGTACTTC. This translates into CASSPREGWKTQYF.

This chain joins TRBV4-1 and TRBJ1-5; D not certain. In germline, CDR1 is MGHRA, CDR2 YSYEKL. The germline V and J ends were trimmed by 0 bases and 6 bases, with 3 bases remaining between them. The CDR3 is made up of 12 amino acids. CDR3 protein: CASSQEAQPQHF. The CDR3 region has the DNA TGCGCCAGCAGCCAAGAGGCTCAGCCCCAGCATTTT.

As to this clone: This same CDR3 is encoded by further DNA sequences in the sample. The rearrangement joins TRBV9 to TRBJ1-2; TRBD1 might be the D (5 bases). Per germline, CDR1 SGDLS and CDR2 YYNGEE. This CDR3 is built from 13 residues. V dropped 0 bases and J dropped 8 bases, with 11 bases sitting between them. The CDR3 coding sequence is TGTGCCAGCAGCGTAGATCAGGGAGGAGGCTACACCTTC. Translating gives CASSVDQGGGYTF.

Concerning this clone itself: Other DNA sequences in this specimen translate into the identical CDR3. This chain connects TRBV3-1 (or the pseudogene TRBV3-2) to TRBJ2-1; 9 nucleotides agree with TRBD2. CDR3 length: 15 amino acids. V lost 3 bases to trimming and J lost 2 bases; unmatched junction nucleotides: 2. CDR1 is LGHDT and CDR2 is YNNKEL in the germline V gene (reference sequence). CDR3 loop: CASSQGGGAYNEQFF. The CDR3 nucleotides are TGTGCCAGCAGCCAGGGCGGGGGGGCCTACAATGAGCAGTTCTTC.

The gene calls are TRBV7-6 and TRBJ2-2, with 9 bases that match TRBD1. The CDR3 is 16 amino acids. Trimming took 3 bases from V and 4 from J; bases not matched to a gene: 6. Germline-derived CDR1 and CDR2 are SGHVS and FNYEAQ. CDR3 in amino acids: CASSFRRQGVTGELFF. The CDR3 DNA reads TGTGCCAGCAGCTTTCGCCGACAGGGGGTCACCGGGGAGCTGTTTTTT.

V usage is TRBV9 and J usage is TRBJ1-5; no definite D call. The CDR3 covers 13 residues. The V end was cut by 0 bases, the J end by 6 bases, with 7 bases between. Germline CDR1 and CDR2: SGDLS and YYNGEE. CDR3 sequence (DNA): TGTGCCAGCAGCGTAGGCACAGTTCAGCCCCAGCATTTT. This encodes CASSVGTVQPQHF.

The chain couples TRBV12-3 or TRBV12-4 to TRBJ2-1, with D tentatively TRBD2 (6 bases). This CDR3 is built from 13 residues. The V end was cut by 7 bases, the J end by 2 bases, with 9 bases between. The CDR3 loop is CASMGGPYNEQFF. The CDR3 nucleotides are TGTGCCAGCATGGGAGGACCCTACAATGAGCAGTTCTTC.

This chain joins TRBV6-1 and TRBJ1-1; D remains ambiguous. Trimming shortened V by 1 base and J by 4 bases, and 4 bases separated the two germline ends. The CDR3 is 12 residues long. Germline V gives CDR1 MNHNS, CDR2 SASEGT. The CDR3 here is CASSEVGTEAFF. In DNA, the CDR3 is TGTGCCAGCAGTGAAGTCGGCACTGAAGCTTTCTTT.

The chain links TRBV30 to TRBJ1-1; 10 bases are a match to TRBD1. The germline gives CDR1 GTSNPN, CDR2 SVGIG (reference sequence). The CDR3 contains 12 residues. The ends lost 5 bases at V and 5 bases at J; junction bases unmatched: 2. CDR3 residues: CAWDRGRTEAFF. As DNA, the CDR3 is TGTGCCTGGGACAGGGGGCGGACTGAAGCTTTCTTT.

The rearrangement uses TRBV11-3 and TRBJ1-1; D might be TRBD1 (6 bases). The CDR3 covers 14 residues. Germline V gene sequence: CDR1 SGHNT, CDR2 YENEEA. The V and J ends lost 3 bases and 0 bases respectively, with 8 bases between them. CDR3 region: CASSLGAVNTEAFF. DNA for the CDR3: TGTGCCAGCAGCTTGGGGGCGGTGAACACTGAAGCTTTCTTT.